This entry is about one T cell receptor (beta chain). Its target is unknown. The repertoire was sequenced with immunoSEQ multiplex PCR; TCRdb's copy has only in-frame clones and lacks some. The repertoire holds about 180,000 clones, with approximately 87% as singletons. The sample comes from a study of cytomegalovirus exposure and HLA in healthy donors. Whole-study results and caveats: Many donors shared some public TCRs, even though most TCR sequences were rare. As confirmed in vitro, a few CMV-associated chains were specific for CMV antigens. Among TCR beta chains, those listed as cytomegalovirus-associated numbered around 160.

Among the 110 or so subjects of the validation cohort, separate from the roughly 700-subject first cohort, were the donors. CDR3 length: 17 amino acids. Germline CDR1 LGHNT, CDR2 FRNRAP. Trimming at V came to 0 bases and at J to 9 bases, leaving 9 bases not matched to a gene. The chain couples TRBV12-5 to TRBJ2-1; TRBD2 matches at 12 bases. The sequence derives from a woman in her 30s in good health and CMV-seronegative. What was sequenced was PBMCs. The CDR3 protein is CASGLVLAGGPVPEQFF. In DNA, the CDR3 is TGTGCTAGTGGTTTGGTTCTAGCGGGGGGGCCAGTTCCTGAGCAGTTCTTC.